There are a few counts of the clone carrying this TCR beta chain. Germline V gene data show CDR1 as SEHNR and CDR2 as FQNEAQ (reference sequence). The CDR3 has 15 residues. V gave up 0 bases and J gave up 0 bases, with 8 bases separating them. The method was immunoSEQ multiplex PCR; TCRdb's version includes in-frame clones alone and lacks a portion of them. The data contain around 220,000 clones, about 85% of them singletons. Recruitment covered some 25 US areas and drew participants whose ages spanned roughly 18 to 100 years. Clinical history as reported by participants underpinned cohort assignment. The sample is drawn from a study of blood T cell repertoires in COVID-19.

The material sequenced was PBMCs or T cells enriched from blood (not recorded which). This chain links TRBV7-9 with TRBJ1-2; no reliable D call. The source is a woman between 25 and 40 years old with acute COVID-19. The CDR3 sequence: CASSLATAANYGYTF. The CDR3, as DNA: TGTGCCAGCAGCTTAGCCACAGCAGCTAACTATGGCTACACCTTC.